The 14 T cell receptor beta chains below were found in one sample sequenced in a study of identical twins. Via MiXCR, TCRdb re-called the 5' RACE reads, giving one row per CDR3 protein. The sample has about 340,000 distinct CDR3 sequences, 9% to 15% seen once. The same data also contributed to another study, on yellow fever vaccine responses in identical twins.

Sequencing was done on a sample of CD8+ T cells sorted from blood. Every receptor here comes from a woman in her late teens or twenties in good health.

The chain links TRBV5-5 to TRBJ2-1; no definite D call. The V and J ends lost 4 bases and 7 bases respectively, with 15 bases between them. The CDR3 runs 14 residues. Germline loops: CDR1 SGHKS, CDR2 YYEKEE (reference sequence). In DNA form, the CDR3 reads TGTGCCAGCAGCCCTGGTGCGGAGCCTAATGAGCAGTTCTTC. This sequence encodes CASSPGAEPNEQFF.

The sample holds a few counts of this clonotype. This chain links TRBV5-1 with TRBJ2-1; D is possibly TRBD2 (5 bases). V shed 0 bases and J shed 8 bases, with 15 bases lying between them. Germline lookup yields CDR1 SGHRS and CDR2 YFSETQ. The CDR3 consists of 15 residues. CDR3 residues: CASSLVALVPDEQFF. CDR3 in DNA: TGCGCCAGCAGCTTGGTGGCACTAGTGCCAGATGAGCAGTTCTTC.

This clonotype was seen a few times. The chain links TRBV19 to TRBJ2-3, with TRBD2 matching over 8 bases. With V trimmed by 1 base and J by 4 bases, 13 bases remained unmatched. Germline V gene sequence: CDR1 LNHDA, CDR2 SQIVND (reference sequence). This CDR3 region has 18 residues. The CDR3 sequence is CASSIVSLSGSKADTQYF. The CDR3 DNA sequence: TGTGCCAGTAGTATAGTCTCCCTCAGCGGGAGTAAAGCAGATACGCAGTATTTT.

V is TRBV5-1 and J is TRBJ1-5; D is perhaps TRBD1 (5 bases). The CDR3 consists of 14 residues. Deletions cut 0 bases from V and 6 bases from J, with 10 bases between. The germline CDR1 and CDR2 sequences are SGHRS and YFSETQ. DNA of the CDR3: TGCGCCAGCAGCTTGGGACAGATCGGTCAGCCCCAGCATTTT. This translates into CASSLGQIGQPQHF.

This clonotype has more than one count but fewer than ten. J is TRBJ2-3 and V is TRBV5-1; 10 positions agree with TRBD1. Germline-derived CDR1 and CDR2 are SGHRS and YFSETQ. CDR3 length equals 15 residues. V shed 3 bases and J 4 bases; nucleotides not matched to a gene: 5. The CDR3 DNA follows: TGCGCCAGCAGCTCCCGGGACAGGGGTTCAGATACGCAGTATTTT. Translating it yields CASSSRDRGSDTQYF.

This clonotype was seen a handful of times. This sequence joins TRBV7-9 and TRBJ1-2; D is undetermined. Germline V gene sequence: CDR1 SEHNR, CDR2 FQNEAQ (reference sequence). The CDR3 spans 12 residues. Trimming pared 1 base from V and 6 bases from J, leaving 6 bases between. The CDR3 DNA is TGTGCCAGCAGCTTAGATTACGATGGCTACACCTTC. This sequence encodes CASSLDYDGYTF.

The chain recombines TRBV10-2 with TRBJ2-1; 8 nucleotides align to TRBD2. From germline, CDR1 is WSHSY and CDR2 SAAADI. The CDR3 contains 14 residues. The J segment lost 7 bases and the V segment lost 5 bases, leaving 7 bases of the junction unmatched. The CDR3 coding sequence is TGCGCCAGCAGTTCGCGGGAGGTTCAGAATGAGCAGTTCTTC. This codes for CASSSREVQNEQFF.

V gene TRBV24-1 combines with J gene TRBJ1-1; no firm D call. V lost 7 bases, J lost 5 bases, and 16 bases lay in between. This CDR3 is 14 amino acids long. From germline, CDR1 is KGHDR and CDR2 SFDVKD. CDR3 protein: CATSHGSPGTEAFF. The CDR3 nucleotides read TGTGCCACCAGCCATGGGTCCCCCGGGACTGAAGCTTTCTTT.

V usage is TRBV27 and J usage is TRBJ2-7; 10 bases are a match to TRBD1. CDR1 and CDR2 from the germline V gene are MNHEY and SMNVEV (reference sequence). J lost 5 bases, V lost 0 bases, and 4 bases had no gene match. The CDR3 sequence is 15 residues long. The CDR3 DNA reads TGTGCCAGCAGTTTATCTTGGGACAGGGGACACGAGCAGTACTTC. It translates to CASSLSWDRGHEQYF.

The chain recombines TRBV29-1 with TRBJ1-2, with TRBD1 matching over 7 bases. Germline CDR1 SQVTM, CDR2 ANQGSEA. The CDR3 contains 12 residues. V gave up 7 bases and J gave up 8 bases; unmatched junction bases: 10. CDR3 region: CSADREPLGYTF. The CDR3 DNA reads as TGCAGCGCTGACAGGGAACCTCTAGGCTACACCTTC.

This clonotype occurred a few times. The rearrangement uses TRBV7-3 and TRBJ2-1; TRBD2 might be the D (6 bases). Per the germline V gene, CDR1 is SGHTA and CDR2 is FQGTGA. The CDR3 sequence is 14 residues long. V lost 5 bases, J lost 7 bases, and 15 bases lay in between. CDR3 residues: CASSPYGSQNEQFF. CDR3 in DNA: TGTGCCAGCAGCCCTTACGGGAGTCAAAATGAGCAGTTCTTC.

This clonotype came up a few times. CDR3 nucleotide sequence: TGTGCCAGCAGTTACGTCCCATCCTATGAAAATTCACCCCTCCACTTT. As protein: CASSYVPSYENSPLHF. The chain recombines TRBV6-2 or TRBV6-3 with TRBJ1-6; D unclear. The germline V gene encodes CDR1 MNHEY and CDR2 SVGEGT. The CDR3 runs 16 residues. V gave up 2 bases and J gave up 7 bases, with 15 bases separating them.

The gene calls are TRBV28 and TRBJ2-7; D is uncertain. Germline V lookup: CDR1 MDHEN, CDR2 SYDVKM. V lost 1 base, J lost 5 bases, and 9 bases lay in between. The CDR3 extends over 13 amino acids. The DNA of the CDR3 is TGTGCCAGCAGTTTATTAGGTCTCAACGAGCAGTACTTC. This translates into CASSLLGLNEQYF.

The CDR3 spells CASSRATGARYTEQFF. The CDR3 bases are TGTGCCAGCTCACGTGCGACGGGGGCCCGGTATACTGAGCAGTTCTTC. The J gene is TRBJ2-1, the V gene TRBV18, with D tentatively TRBD1 or TRBD2 (6 bases each). V lost 4 bases and J 9 bases, leaving 22 bases between the germline ends. This CDR3 has 16 amino acids. The germline CDR1 and CDR2 sequences are KGHSH and LQKENI.